This T cell receptor beta chain was profiled in a study of OX40 agonist ivuxolimab in advanced cancers. On the study more broadly: The patients' treatment was ivuxolimab, an agonistic anti-OX40 (CD134) antibody. Enrolled patients in dose escalation had cancers that were hepatocellular carcinoma, melanoma, renal cell or head and neck cancer. At approximately 83% male, the cohort had a mean age of about 60 years, ranging from about 23 to 79.

CDR1 and CDR2 (germline): MGHRA, YSYEKL. V shed 1 base, J shed 6 bases, and the junction held 4 bases outside the gene matches. The CDR3 loop spans 14 amino acids. TCRdb's table, derived via immunoSEQ multiplex PCR, lists solely in-frame clones and lacks some. In the table there are around 87,000 clones, 85% to 95% of which are singletons. This receptor was obtained from an adult with an advanced solid tumor such as melanoma, head and neck, liver or kidney cancer. The sample consisted of CD4+ or CD8+ T cells sorted from blood, taken in a trial of the OX40 agonist ivuxolimab. The chain carries TRBV4-1 and TRBJ1-2; 8 bases line up with TRBD1. CDR3 sequence (DNA): TGCGCCAGCAGCCAAGGGACAGGGCGGGATGGCTACACCTTC. It is translated as CASSQGTGRDGYTF.